The following is a T cell receptor (beta chain) sequence with its context. This specimen belongs to a study of cytomegalovirus exposure and HLA in healthy donors. This CDR3 region has 15 residues. Germline CDR1 and CDR2: SGDLS and YYNGEE. V dropped 4 bases and J dropped 4; count of bases not matched to a gene: 6. Assay used: immunoSEQ multiplex PCR; TCRdb lists only in-frame clones, some missing. The sample yields about 58,000 clones, about 92% seen once. This TCR was recovered from a young man in good health and CMV-seronegative. The rearrangement joins TRBV9 to TRBJ1-5, with 9 bases aligning to TRBD1. Sample: PBMCs. For the CDR3, the DNA is TGTGCCAGCAGCCCCGCCGGGACAGGGAATCAGCCCCAGCATTTT. Protein: CASSPAGTGNQPQHF. Supplemented by reference TRBV9 and TRBJ1-5, the full variable domain reads DSGVTQTPKHLITATGQRVTLRCSPRSGDLSVYWYQQSLDQGLQFLIQYYNGEERAKGNILERFSAQQFPDLHSELNLSSLELGDSALYFCASSPAGTGNQPQHFGDGTRLSIL.